This entry is about one T cell receptor (beta chain). Its antigen remains unknown. A single record per CDR3 protein comes from TCRdb applying MiXCR to the RT-PCR reads. The sample carries hundreds of thousands of distinct CDR3 sequences, roughly 12% recorded once. These data originate in a study of response to subunit inactivated influenza vaccine. The CDR3 covers 14 residues. V gave up 4 bases and J gave up 4 bases; unmatched junction bases: 5. CDR1 and CDR2 (germline): SGHVS, FQNEAQ. Study-level findings and limits: The authors put forward the suggestion that each seasonal influenza vaccination may bring in only a limited number of new T cells.

The sequence derives from a man between 45 and 60 years old who received an inactivated influenza vaccine. The sequences come from PBMCs from blood, collected on the day of vaccination. The rearrangement uses TRBV7-8 and TRBJ2-7; 9 bases are a match to TRBD2. The CDR3 protein is CASSWLAGTYEQYF. CDR3 DNA sequence: TGTGCCAGCAGCTGGCTAGCGGGGACTTACGAGCAGTACTTC.